These 14 T cell receptor beta chains came from one sample sequenced in a study of cytomegalovirus exposure and HLA in healthy donors. PCR amplification relied on 60 Vbeta primers (plus 13 Jbeta primers). Some clones are missing from TCRdb's copy, which holds only in-frame ones; the method was immunoSEQ multiplex PCR. The table lists roughly 140,000 clones, almost 80% of them singletons. The sequencing input was PBMCs. The receptors here all came from a woman in her 40s in good health and CMV-seropositive.

The genes are TRBV2 and TRBJ1-2; D may be TRBD1 (5 bases). Germline V gene sequence: CDR1 SNHLY, CDR2 FYNNEI. The CDR3 spans 14 residues. Trimming left V 1 base short and J 6 bases short, with 12 bases between. CDR3 sequence reads: CASSEVVGGNGYTF. The CDR3 nucleotides read TGTGCCAGCAGTGAAGTGGTCGGGGGTAATGGCTACACCTTC.

J is TRBJ2-7 and V is TRBV6-6; TRBD1 matches at 9 bases. The CDR3 totals 15 residues. Looked up from germline, CDR1 is MNHNY and CDR2 is SVGAGI (reference sequence). V was clipped by 5 bases and J by 8 bases; unmatched bases: 13. CDR3 sequence (DNA): TGTGCCAGCAGTACCTGGACAGGGGCCTCGACTAAGCAGTACTTC. This encodes CASSTWTGASTKQYF.

The J gene is TRBJ2-7, the V gene TRBV6-1, with 16 bases aligning to TRBD2. The CDR3 spans 14 residues. Germline V CDR1 and CDR2: MNHNS, SASEGT. V was pared by 3 bases and J by 10 bases, with 3 bases of the junction left unmatched. CDR3 protein: CASSEGLAGGDQYF. CDR3 coding DNA: TGTGCCAGCAGTGAGGGACTAGCGGGGGGGGACCAGTACTTC.

This clone was seen only a few times. The chain carries TRBV7-9 and TRBJ1-1; perhaps TRBD1 as D (5 bases). Germline CDR1 and CDR2: SEHNR and FQNEAQ (reference sequence). The CDR3 contains 14 residues. Trimming left V 2 bases short and J 4 bases short, with 11 bases between. The CDR3 coding sequence is TGTGCCAGCAGCTTATACGGGGGTGGCACTGAAGCTTTCTTT. Translated, it gives CASSLYGGGTEAFF.

This chain links TRBV13 with TRBJ2-5; no clear D. Trimming removed 5 bases at V and 9 bases at J, with 16 bases between. The germline V gene encodes CDR1 PRHDT and CDR2 FYEKMQ (reference sequence). The length of the CDR3 is 13 residues. CDR3 amino acids: CASSGDPPAAQYF. As DNA, the CDR3 is TGTGCCAGCAGCGGTGACCCCCCGGCGGCCCAGTACTTC.

There are a few counts of this clone. This chain connects TRBV12-5 to TRBJ2-3; 8 nucleotides line up with TRBD2. The CDR3 covers 15 residues. Germline loops: CDR1 LGHNT, CDR2 FRNRAP. V gave up 3 bases and J gave up 2 bases; unmatched junction bases: 4. The CDR3 sequence is CASGFNSGATDTQYF. The CDR3 DNA reads TGTGCTAGTGGTTTTAATAGCGGGGCCACAGATACGCAGTATTTT.

The chain has TRBV14 and TRBJ1-4, with D possibly matching TRBD1 (5 bases). The CDR3 consists of 15 residues. Germline assignment: CDR1 SGHDN and CDR2 FVKESK. Trimming left V 2 bases short and J 8 bases short, with 15 bases between. DNA for the CDR3: TGTGCCAGCAGCCAAAACCAGGGAGGAAAAGAAAAACTGTTTTTT. Its translation: CASSQNQGGKEKLFF.

The chain recombines TRBV2 with TRBJ2-3; 8 nucleotides line up with TRBD1. V lost 2 bases and J lost 6; bases outside the gene matches: 7. Germline CDR1 SNHLY, CDR2 FYNNEI. CDR3 size: 15 residues. The CDR3 DNA is TGTGCCAGCAGTGAACTCAGGGGGCAGGGGGATACGCAGTATTTT. Amino acids: CASSELRGQGDTQYF.

The chain joins TRBV5-1 to TRBJ2-5; TRBD1 aligns across 9 bases. With the DNA end fitting TRBJ2-7 better, the J assignment may be wrong. Per germline, CDR1 SGHRS and CDR2 YFSETQ. The CDR3 totals 15 residues. CDR3 protein: CASSGTTGGSYEQYF. CDR3 coding DNA: TGCGCCAGCAGTGGTACGACAGGGGGCTCCTACGAGCAGTACTTC.

In the case of this clone: Compared with germline, one end of the junction differs, possibly owing to a read error. This chain uses TRBV7-9 with TRBJ1-2; D gene uncertain. The CDR3 covers 15 residues. Germline CDR1 reads SEHNR; CDR2 reads FQNEAQ (reference sequence). The CDR3 here is CSSSFRSRMDYGYTF. Written as DNA, the CDR3 is TGTTCCAGCAGCTTCAGGTCCAGGATGGACTATGGCTACACCTTC.

In its sample, this clone was seen a few times. The CDR3 spells CASRVSVNTEAFF. In nucleotides, the CDR3 is TGTGCCAGCAGGGTTAGCGTGAACACTGAAGCTTTCTTT. This chain links TRBV2 with TRBJ1-1; D unresolved. The CDR3 length is 13 residues. From germline, CDR1 is SNHLY and CDR2 FYNNEI. Trimming stripped 6 bases from V and 0 bases from J, with 8 bases between.

The chain has TRBV5-4 and TRBJ2-7, with 8 bases lining up with TRBD2. Germline V gene data show CDR1 as SGHNT and CDR2 as YYREEE (reference sequence). V shed 1 base, J shed 2 bases, and the junction held 5 bases outside the gene matches. The length of the CDR3 is 15 residues. The CDR3 loop reads CASSLSRGGPYEQYF. For the CDR3, the DNA is TGTGCCAGCAGCTTGTCTCGGGGGGGGCCCTACGAGCAGTACTTC.

The V and J genes are TRBV6-1 and TRBJ1-1, with a weak D call TRBD1 (5 bases). CDR1 and CDR2 (germline): MNHNS, SASEGT. The CDR3 is 16 amino acids. V lost 4 bases to trimming and J lost 0 bases, with 15 bases between them. DNA for the CDR3: TGTGCCAGCAGTGCCGCGGACATTATAATGAACACTGAAGCTTTCTTT. It translates to CASSAADIIMNTEAFF.

The chain uses TRBV19 and TRBJ1-3; 8 bases align to TRBD1. Germline V gives CDR1 LNHDA, CDR2 SQIVND (reference sequence). The CDR3 is 14 residues long. The junction had 5 bases not matched to a gene; V was cut back by 6 bases and J by 4 bases. The CDR3 sequence: CASSGTGSGNTIYF. DNA of the CDR3: TGTGCCAGTAGCGGGACAGGCTCAGGAAACACCATATATTTT.